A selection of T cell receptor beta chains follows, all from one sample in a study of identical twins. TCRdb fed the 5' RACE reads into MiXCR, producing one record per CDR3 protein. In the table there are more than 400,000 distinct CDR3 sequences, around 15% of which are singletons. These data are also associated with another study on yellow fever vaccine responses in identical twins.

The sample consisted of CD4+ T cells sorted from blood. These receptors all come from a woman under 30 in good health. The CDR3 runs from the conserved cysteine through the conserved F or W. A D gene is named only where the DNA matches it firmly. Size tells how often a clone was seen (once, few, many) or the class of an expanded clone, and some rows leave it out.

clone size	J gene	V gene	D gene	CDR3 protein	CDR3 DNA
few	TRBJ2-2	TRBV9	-	CASSVSPEGTGELFF	TGTGCCAGCAGCGTATCCCCAGAGGGCACCGGGGAGCTGTTTTTT
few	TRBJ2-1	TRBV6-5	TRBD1	CASSYSGQSNNEQFF	TGTGCCAGCAGTTACTCGGGACAGTCTAACAATGAGCAGTTCTTC
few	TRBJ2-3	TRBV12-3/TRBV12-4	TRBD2	CASSWGTSGGTDTQYF	TGTGCCAGCAGTTGGGGGACTAGCGGGGGGACTGATACGCAGTATTTT
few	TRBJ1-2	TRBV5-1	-	CASSLVGQNYGYTF	TGCGCCAGCAGCTTGGTTGGGCAGAACTATGGCTACACCTTC
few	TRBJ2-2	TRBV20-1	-	CSAQAPGGTGELFF	TGCAGTGCCCAGGCCCCCGGTGGCACCGGGGAGCTGTTTTTT
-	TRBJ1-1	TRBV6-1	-	CASRTGGSPEAFF	TGTGCCAGCAGAACCGGGGGGAGCCCTGAAGCTTTCTTT
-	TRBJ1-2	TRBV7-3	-	CASSPGGGFGYTF	TGTGCCAGCAGCCCGGGTGGGGGTTTTGGCTACACCTTC
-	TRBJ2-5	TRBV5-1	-	CASNRLAAGETQYF	TGCGCCAGCAACCGTTTAGCGGCTGGGGAGACCCAGTACTTC
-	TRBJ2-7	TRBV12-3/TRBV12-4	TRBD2	CASSGTSGRLPYEQYF	TGTGCCAGCAGTGGGACTAGCGGGAGGCTCCCCTACGAGCAGTACTTC
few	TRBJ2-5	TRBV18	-	CASSPPGRQETQYF	TGTGCCAGCTCACCACCGGGACGACAAGAGACCCAGTACTTC
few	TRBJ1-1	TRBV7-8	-	CASSSPRGLVSPEAFF	TGTGCCAGCAGCTCTCCCCGGGGGCTGGTATCGCCTGAAGCTTTCTTT
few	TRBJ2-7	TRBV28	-	CASSFAGFGYEQYF	TGTGCCAGCAGTTTCGCGGGGTTCGGCTACGAGCAGTACTTC
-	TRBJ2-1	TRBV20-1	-	CSARDPVFTYNEQFF	TGCAGTGCTAGAGATCCTGTCTTTACCTACAATGAGCAGTTCTTC
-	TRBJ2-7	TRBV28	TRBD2	CASSLSLAASYEQYF	TGTGCCAGCAGTTTGTCCCTAGCGGCTTCCTACGAGCAGTACTTC
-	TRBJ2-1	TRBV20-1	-	CSASADHEQFF	TGCAGTGCTAGTGCTGACCATGAGCAGTTCTTC
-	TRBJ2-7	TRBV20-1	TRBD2	CSAIWLADEEQYF	TGCAGTGCTATATGGCTAGCGGACGAGGAGCAGTACTTC
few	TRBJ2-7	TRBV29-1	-	CSVEVIGQTYEQYF	TGCAGCGTTGAAGTAATTGGACAAACTTACGAGCAGTACTTC
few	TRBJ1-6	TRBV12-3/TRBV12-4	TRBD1	CASSRQGAHLSPLHF	TGTGCCAGCAGCAGACAGGGGGCGCATTTATCACCCCTCCACTTT
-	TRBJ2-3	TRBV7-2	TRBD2	CASSPGTSAGTDTQYF	TGTGCCAGCAGCCCGGGGACTAGCGCGGGCACAGATACGCAGTATTTT
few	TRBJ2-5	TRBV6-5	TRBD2	CASSYGAGGPQETQYF	TGTGCCAGCAGTTACGGGGCGGGAGGGCCCCAAGAGACCCAGTACTTC
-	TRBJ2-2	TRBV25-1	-	CASSTGIRANTGELFF	TGTGCCAGCTCTACCGGGATAAGGGCCAACACCGGGGAGCTGTTTTTT
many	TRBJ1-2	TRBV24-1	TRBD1	CATGQDTNYGYTF	TGTGCCACCGGACAGGACACTAACTATGGCTACACCTTC
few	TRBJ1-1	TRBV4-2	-	CASSQIGETMNTEAFF	TGTGCCAGCAGCCAAATTGGCGAGACCATGAACACTGAAGCTTTCTTT